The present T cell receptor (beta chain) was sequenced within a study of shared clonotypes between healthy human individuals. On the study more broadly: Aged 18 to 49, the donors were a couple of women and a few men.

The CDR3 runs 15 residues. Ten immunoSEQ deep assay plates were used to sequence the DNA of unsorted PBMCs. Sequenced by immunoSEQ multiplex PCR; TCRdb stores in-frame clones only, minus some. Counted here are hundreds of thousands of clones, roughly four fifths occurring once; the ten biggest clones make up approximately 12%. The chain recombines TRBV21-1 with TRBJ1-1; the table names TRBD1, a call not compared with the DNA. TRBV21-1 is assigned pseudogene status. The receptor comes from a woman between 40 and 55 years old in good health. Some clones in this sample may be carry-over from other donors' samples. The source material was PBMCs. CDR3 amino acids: CASSKGDRGNTEAFF. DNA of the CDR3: TGTGCCAGCAGCAAAGGCGACAGGGGCAACACTGAAGCTTTCTTT.